This entry lists 11 T cell receptor beta chains sequenced from one sample in a study of blood T cell repertoires in COVID-19. Profiling relied on immunoSEQ multiplex PCR, and the TCRdb table lists in-frame clones only, not all of them. In the table there are some 130,000 clones, about 89% of which are singletons. Sequencing was carried out using peripheral blood. The receptors come from an older woman with COVID-19, enrolled during active disease.

This sequence joins TRBV5-4 and TRBJ2-4, with D maybe TRBD2 (5 bases). V shed 0 bases and J shed 15 bases, with 13 bases lying between them. Looked up from germline, CDR1 is SGHNT and CDR2 is YYREEE (reference sequence). This CDR3 has 12 amino acids. CDR3 in DNA: TGTGCCAGCAGCTTGGATCACTCCCGGGGGTACTTC. Its protein product is CASSLDHSRGYF.

J is TRBJ2-7 and V is TRBV5-6, with a weak D call TRBD1 (5 bases). The germline gives CDR1 SGHDT, CDR2 YYEEEE. V was shortened by 4 bases and J by 3 bases, with 20 bases between the two germline ends. The CDR3 loop spans 16 amino acids. CDR3 residues: CASSPMKDNFGYEQYF. The CDR3 DNA follows: TGTGCCAGCAGCCCCATGAAGGACAACTTTGGCTACGAGCAGTACTTC. Full variable domain (rest looked up from reference TRBV5-6 and TRBJ2-7): DAGVTQSPTHLIKTRGQQVTLRCSPKSGHDTVSWYQQALGQGPQFIFQYYEEEERQRGNFPDRFSGHQFPNYSSELNVNALLLGDSALYLCASSPMKDNFGYEQYFGPGTRLTVT.

The chain links TRBV2 to TRBJ2-1; D gene uncertain. Germline V lookup: CDR1 SNHLY, CDR2 FYNNEI. The CDR3 length is 11 residues. V lost 4 bases to trimming and J lost 15 bases, with 13 bases between them. The CDR3 loop reads CASSVTALGFF. The CDR3 DNA reads as TGTGCCAGCAGTGTTACCGCCCTAGGGTTCTTC.

The chain joins TRBV2 to TRBJ1-2; D is possibly TRBD1 (5 bases). V gave up 5 bases and J gave up 3 bases, with 10 bases separating them. CDR3 length: 13 amino acids. Germline CDR1 is SNHLY and CDR2 is FYNNEI. The CDR3 spells CASSPDSYYGYTF. CDR3 DNA sequence: TGTGCCAGCAGTCCAGACAGTTACTATGGCTACACCTTC.

The rearrangement joins TRBV28 to TRBJ1-6; perhaps TRBD1 as D (6 bases). CDR1 and CDR2 (germline): MDHEN, SYDVKM. V was cut by 7 bases and J by 2 bases, with 15 bases left in between. The CDR3 is 16 amino acids. The CDR3 DNA sequence: TGTGCCAGCACTCAAGGGGGGGGCGCCTATAATTCACCCCTCCACTTT. The encoded protein is CASTQGGGAYNSPLHF.

This chain joins TRBV7-2 and TRBJ1-3; 10 nucleotides line up with TRBD1. CDR1 is SGHTA and CDR2 is FQGNSA in the germline V gene. V was clipped by 7 bases and J by 4 bases; unmatched bases: 10. The CDR3 loop spans 16 amino acids. The CDR3 loop is CASKLTGTGEGNTIYF. In DNA form, the CDR3 reads TGTGCCAGCAAACTTACCGGGACAGGGGAAGGAAACACCATATATTTT. Drawing the rest from reference TRBV7-2 and TRBJ1-3, the complete variable domain is GAGVSQSPSNKVTEKGKDVELRCDPISGHTALYWYRQSLGQGLEFLIYFQGNSAPDKSGLPSDRFSAERTGGSVSTLTIQRTQQEDSAVYLCASKLTGTGEGNTIYFGEGSWLTVV.

The chain's CDR3 is CASSLPGSQISYGYTF. The CDR3, as DNA: TGTGCCAGCAGCTTGCCAGGCAGCCAGATCAGCTATGGCTACACCTTC. J is TRBJ1-2 and V is TRBV5-6; no reliable D call. V was trimmed by 1 base and J by 4 bases, leaving 17 bases between them. Per the germline V gene, CDR1 is SGHDT and CDR2 is YYEEEE. The CDR3 sequence is 16 residues long.

The chain carries TRBV28 and TRBJ1-2; 8 bases align to TRBD1. Germline V gene lookup returns CDR1 MDHEN and CDR2 SYDVKM. The CDR3 has 11 amino acids. The ends lost 8 bases at V and 7 bases at J; junction bases unmatched: 3. The CDR3 nucleotides read TGTGCCAGCCGGACAGGGTCTGGCTACACCTTC. It encodes CASRTGSGYTF.

This clone came up a few times. The chain carries TRBV30 and TRBJ2-5, with 8 bases fitting TRBD1. CDR3 length: 15 amino acids. J lost 5 bases, V lost 8 bases, and 16 bases had no gene match. Looked up from germline, CDR1 is GTSNPN and CDR2 is SVGIG (reference sequence). DNA for the CDR3: TGTGCCAGAGACTTAACAGGGGGGCAGGGGGAGACCCAGTACTTC. It yields the protein CARDLTGGQGETQYF. Using reference TRBV30 and TRBJ2-5 for the parts outside the CDR3, the full variable domain is SQTIHQWPATLVQPVGSPLSLECTVEGTSNPNLYWYRQAAGRGLQLLFYSVGIGQISSEVPQNLSASRPQDRQFILSSKKLLLSDSGFYLCARDLTGGQGETQYFGPGTRLLVL.

This clone is a singleton in its sample. The CDR3 DNA reads TGTGCCAGCAGCTTATCAGGACTCACCTACGAGCAGTACTTC. Translated: CASSLSGLTYEQYF. This chain connects TRBV7-9 to TRBJ2-7, with D possibly matching TRBD2 (5 bases). Per the germline V gene, CDR1 is SEHNR and CDR2 is FQNEAQ (reference sequence). This CDR3 has 14 amino acids. Trimming left V 2 bases short and J 2 bases short, with 10 bases between.

The rearrangement uses TRBV5-1 and TRBJ1-1; maybe TRBD1 (5 bases). Deletions cut 4 bases from V and 1 base from J, with 8 bases between. The germline V gene has CDR1 SGHRS and CDR2 YFSETQ. This CDR3 has 13 residues. The CDR3 is CASSVGGNTEAFF. The CDR3 DNA is TGCGCCAGCAGCGTCGGGGGGAACACTGAAGCTTTCTTT. The full variable domain, in which reference TRBV5-1 and TRBJ1-1 provide the parts outside the CDR3, is KAGVTQTPRYLIKTRGQQVTLSCSPISGHRSVSWYQQTPGQGLQFLFEYFSETQRNKGNFPGRFSGRQFSNSRSEMNVSTLELGDSALYLCASSVGGNTEAFFGQGTRLTVV.